A selection of T cell receptor beta chains follows, all from one sample in a study of molecular identifiers for immune sequencing clone quantification. MiXCR was run by TCRdb on the PCR reads, yielding one entry per CDR3 protein. Of 60,000 to 70,000 distinct CDR3 sequences detected, 15% to 20% appear once; the ten largest clones hold approximately 1.5%. The material sequenced was naive CD8+ T cells from blood, with Jurkat cell RNA spiked in. These receptors were obtained from a human donor in good health. Some libraries in this study had Jurkat cell RNA spiked in. The CDR3 runs from the conserved cysteine through the conserved F or W. D genes are given only for firm matches. Clone size is stated in some rows and not others, as once, few, many or a class when expanded.

>TRBD1|TRBJ1-1|TRBV7-9|many
TGTGCCAGCAGCTCAGGACAGGGGGCGCGGGACACTGAAGCTTTCTTT
CASSSGQGARDTEAFF
>TRBD2|TRBJ2-3|TRBV5-4|few
TGTGCCAGCAGCTCTTTTGGGCGGGAGGTTGGCACAGATACGCAGTATTTT
CASSSFGREVGTDTQYF
>-|TRBJ2-7|TRBV29-1|few
TGCAGCGTTGGAAATGGGAGAACCTACGAGCAGTACTTC
CSVGNGRTYEQYF
>TRBD1|TRBJ1-1|TRBV6-2/TRBV6-3|many
TGTGCCAGCAGTTACGTGGGGACAGGCTTCACTGAAGCTTTCTTT
CASSYVGTGFTEAFF
>TRBD1|TRBJ1-6|TRBV2|many
TGTGCCAGCAGTGACACAGGGGACTCATATAATTCACCCCTCCACTTT
CASSDTGDSYNSPLHF
>-|TRBJ2-1|TRBV12-5|-
TGTGCTAGTGGTTTGTGGCAGAAGGAAACCTACAATGAGCAGTTCTTC
CASGLWQKETYNEQFF
>TRBD2|TRBJ2-1|TRBV15|many
TGTGCCACCAGCAGAGAGTTGTTTGGGCTAGCGGGACTTGAGCAGTTCTTC
CATSRELFGLAGLEQFF
>-|TRBJ2-1|TRBV24-1|many
TGTGCCACGGTTGCGGATCTGTCCGGTAATGAGCAGTTCTTC
CATVADLSGNEQFF
>-|TRBJ2-2|TRBV9|many
TGTGCCAGCAGCCCAACCTGGGACTTTCCGAACACCGGGGAGCTGTTTTTT
CASSPTWDFPNTGELFF
>-|TRBJ2-5|TRBV20-1|many
TGCAGTGCCCCCTCGGGGCAGTGGAGGACCCAGTACTTC
CSAPSGQWRTQYF
>TRBD2|TRBJ2-1|TRBV24-1|-
TGTGCCACCAGTGATTTGCCGGGGACTAGCGGGAATGAGCAGTTCTTC
CATSDLPGTSGNEQFF
>-|TRBJ2-3|TRBV21-1|many
TGTGCCAGCAGCAAAGCCGGAGTTAGCGGGAGAATTGATACGCAGTATTTT
CASSKAGVSGRIDTQYF
>TRBD2|TRBJ2-7|TRBV7-3|-
TGTGCCAGCAGCTTACCTCCCTGGCGGGAGGTCTCCTACGAGCAGGACTTC
CASSLPPWREVSYEQDF
>-|TRBJ1-1|TRBV12-5|-
TGTGCTAGTGGTTCTACGGAACAGGGTTATATCGGAGCTGATGCTTTCTTT
CASGSTEQGYIGADAFF
>TRBD2|TRBJ2-1|TRBV4-2|-
TGTGCCAGCAGCCAAACCCGGGACTATGGTGATGAGCAGTTCTTC
CASSQTRDYGDEQFF
>-|TRBJ1-2|TRBV7-9|many
TGTGCCAGCAGCCCCGATACCGAAAACTATGGCTACACCTTC
CASSPDTENYGYTF
>-|TRBJ2-3|TRBV7-2|medium-sized
TGTGCCAGCAGCTTAGCGGGAGGCACAGATACGCAGTATTTT
CASSLAGGTDTQYF